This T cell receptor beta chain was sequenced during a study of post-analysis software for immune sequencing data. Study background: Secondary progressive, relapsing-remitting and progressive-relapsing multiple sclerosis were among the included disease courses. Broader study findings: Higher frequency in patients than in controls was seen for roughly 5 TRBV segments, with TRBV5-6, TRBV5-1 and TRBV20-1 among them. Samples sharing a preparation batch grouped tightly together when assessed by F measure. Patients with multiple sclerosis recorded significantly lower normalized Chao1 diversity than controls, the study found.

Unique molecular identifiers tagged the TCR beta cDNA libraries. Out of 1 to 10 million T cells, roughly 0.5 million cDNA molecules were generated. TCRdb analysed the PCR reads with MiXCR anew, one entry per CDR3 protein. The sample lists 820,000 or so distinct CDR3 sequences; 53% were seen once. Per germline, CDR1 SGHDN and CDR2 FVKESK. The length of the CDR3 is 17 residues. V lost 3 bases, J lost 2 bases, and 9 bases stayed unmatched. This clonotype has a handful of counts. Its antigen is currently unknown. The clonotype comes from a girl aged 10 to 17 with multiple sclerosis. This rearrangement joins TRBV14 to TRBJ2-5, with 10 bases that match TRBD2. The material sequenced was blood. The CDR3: CASSHSRLAGAQETQYF. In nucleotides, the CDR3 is TGTGCCAGCAGCCATTCACGTCTAGCGGGGGCACAAGAGACCCAGTACTTC.